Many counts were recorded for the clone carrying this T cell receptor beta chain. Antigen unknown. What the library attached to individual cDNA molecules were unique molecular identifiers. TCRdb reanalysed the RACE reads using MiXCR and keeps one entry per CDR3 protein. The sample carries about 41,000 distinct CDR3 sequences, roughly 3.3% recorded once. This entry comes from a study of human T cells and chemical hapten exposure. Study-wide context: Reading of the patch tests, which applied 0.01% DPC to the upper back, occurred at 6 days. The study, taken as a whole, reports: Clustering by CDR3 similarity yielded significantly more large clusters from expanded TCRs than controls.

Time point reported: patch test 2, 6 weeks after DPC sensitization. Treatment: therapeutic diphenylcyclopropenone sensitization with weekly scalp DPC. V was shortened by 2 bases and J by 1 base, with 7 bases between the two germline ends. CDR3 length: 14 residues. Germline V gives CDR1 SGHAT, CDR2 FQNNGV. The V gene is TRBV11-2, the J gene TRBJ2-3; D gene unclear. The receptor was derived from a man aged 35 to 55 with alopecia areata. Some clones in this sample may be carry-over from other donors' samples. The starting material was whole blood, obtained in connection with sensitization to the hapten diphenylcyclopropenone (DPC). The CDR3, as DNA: TGTGCCAGCAGCTTAAAAGTACGCACAGATACGCAGTATTTT. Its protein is CASSLKVRTDTQYF.